This TCR beta chain was sequenced for a study of early T cells in non-severe SARS-CoV-2 infection. A word on this clonotype: Its target is not known.

Points from the study as a whole: VDJdb matching favored anti-spike CD8 responses, missing private and CD4 specificities.

Germline V gives CDR1 SNHLY, CDR2 FYNNEI. Trimming cost V 3 bases and J 6 bases; bases outside gene matches: 4. This CDR3 is built from 13 residues. Attached unique molecular identifiers marked individual cDNA molecules. TCRdb passed the 5' RACE reads through MiXCR, listing each CDR3 protein once. The sample holds about 77,000 distinct CDR3 sequences, roughly a sixth seen once. This TCR was recovered from an adult who was a healthcare worker with PCR-confirmed SARS-CoV-2 infection or an uninfected control (not recorded which). Sequencing was carried out using whole blood. J is TRBJ1-2 and V is TRBV2, with 7 nucleotides matching TRBD1. DNA for the CDR3: TGTGCCAGCAGTGAGACAGGGAGGAATGGCTACACCTTC. Translating it yields CASSETGRNGYTF.